What follows describes a single T cell receptor beta chain. Its matching antigen is unknown. At the DNA level, this CDR3 is encoded by other sequences in the same sample as well. A CD45RO/CCR7/CD25/CD127/CD95/CD27 panel sorted naive, central memory, regulatory and stem cell-like memory CD4+ cells. This sample was included in a study of beta chain features in type 1 diabetes. On the study more broadly: No age, gender or cell yield differences were seen between patients and healthy donors. Overall study results and limits: For patients, the naive, central memory and Treg TCRB repertoires appeared more alike than for healthy donors. There was a moderate but significant shortening of TCRB CDR3s in all four CD4+ subsets of Type 1 diabetes patients. Among type 1 diabetes patients, VDJ junctions had fewer insertions and more deletions.

The sequenced template was cDNA made from the entire isolated RNA. Here immunoSEQ multiplex PCR was the method, and the copy in TCRdb shows in-frame clones only, minus some. The table shows 500,000 to 800,000 clones, with around 12% occurring only once. V was pared by 2 bases and J by 2 bases, with 5 bases of the junction left unmatched. Germline assignment: CDR1 SGHTA and CDR2 FQGNSA. The length of the CDR3 is 16 residues. The clonotype originates from a man aged 25 to 45 with type 1 diabetes. Sample: naive CD4+ T cells from blood. This chain connects TRBV7-2 to TRBJ2-5; the match to TRBD2 covers 10 bases. CDR3 coding DNA: TGTGCCAGCAGCTTAATAGCGGGGGGCCCTCAAGAGACCCAGTACTTC. Translated, it gives CASSLIAGGPQETQYF.